The rows below give T cell receptor beta chains drawn from one sample of a study of T-cell reconstitution after alpha-beta-depleted transplantation in children. Each CDR3 protein gets one entry after TCRdb re-called the PCR reads with MiXCR. This sample has around 600,000 distinct CDR3 sequences; around 17% occur once, and the top ten carry 1.1%. Sequenced here: PBMCs from the stem cell graft donor, sampled from the stem cell graft. These receptors originate from a human donor who donated a stem cell graft to a child with acute myeloid leukemia. The CDR3 runs from the conserved cysteine through the conserved F or W. The D gene is left open where the match is weak. The size field is filled for only some rows; it gives once, few, many or a size class.

NA,TRBJ1-2,NA,TRBV20-1,TGCAGTGGTAGAGCCCCTCTGAACTATGGCTACACCTTC,CSGRAPLNYGYTF
NA,TRBJ2-1,NA,TRBV7-8,TGTGCCAGCAGAGGCAGGGCAGAAAATGAGCAGTTCTTC,CASRGRAENEQFF
many,TRBJ2-3,NA,TRBV20-1,TGCAGTGCCTTGGGGTACACAGATACGCAGTATTTT,CSALGYTDTQYF
NA,TRBJ2-4,NA,TRBV12-3/TRBV12-4,TGTGCCAGCAGTTTTCGGGCAGGGTACATTCAGTACTTC,CASSFRAGYIQYF
NA,TRBJ2-5,TRBD2,TRBV5-1,TGCGCCAGCAGCGTGACTAGCGCGAGAGAGACCCAGTACTTC,CASSVTSARETQYF
few,TRBJ2-5,NA,TRBV20-1,TGCAGTGCCCAGGGTGGGGGCGAAGAGACCCAGTACTTC,CSAQGGGEETQYF
many,TRBJ2-3,NA,TRBV6-5,TGTGCCAGCAGTTATGGCTTTCCCCCAGATACGCAGTATTTT,CASSYGFPPDTQYF
few,TRBJ2-1,NA,TRBV29-1,TGCAGCGTTGAAGATAGCCTCAAAGATGAGCAGTTCTTC,CSVEDSLKDEQFF
many,TRBJ2-7,TRBD2,TRBV20-1,TGCAGTGCTAGGGCCCATCTAGCGGGGAGCGAGCAGTACTTC,CSARAHLAGSEQYF
NA,TRBJ1-5,NA,TRBV12-3/TRBV12-4,TGTGCCAGCAGTTTCCAGGGGAATAGACCCCAGCATTTT,CASSFQGNRPQHF
NA,TRBJ1-2,NA,TRBV28,TGTGCCAGCAGTCGGGGTCCTTATGGCTACACCTTC,CASSRGPYGYTF
many,TRBJ2-3,NA,TRBV10-3,TGTGCCATCAGTGAAGGGGGCACAGATACGCAGTATTTT,CAISEGGTDTQYF
once,TRBJ1-1,NA,TRBV12-3/TRBV12-4,TGTGCCAGCAGTTTTCGGCGGTGTGAAGCTTTCTTT,CASSFRRCEAFF
many,TRBJ1-2,TRBD1,TRBV20-1,TGCAGTGCTAGTGATTACCGGGACAGGGTCGACTATGGCTACACCTTC,CSASDYRDRVDYGYTF
NA,TRBJ1-3,NA,TRBV11-2,TGTGCCAGCAGCTTAGTACCCGACTCTGGAAACACCATATATTTT,CASSLVPDSGNTIYF
NA,TRBJ1-1,NA,TRBV5-1,TGCGCCAGCAGCTCTCCGGGACGGAACACTGAAGCTTTCTTT,CASSSPGRNTEAFF
many,TRBJ2-2,NA,TRBV6-5,TGTGCCAGCAGTTACCAGGACAGACGCACCGGGGAGCTGTTTTTT,CASSYQDRRTGELFF
many,TRBJ2-5,TRBD1,TRBV20-1,TGCAGTGCTAGGGGGACAGTTCAAGAGACCCAGTACTTC,CSARGTVQETQYF